This T cell receptor beta chain was sequenced during a study of T cells in women clearing cervical HPV infection. Overall study context: Blood came at first lesion visit for cases, post-clearance for controls. Findings and caveats of the study: CIN3+ cases had significantly higher TCR richness than controls; evenness did not differ. Unknown T-cell numbers per sample may underlie the richness differences.

The CDR3 totals 14 residues. Per germline, CDR1 DFQATT and CDR2 SNEGSKA (reference sequence). The V and J ends lost 4 bases and 1 base, in that order; junction bases with no gene match: 6. To note about this clone: Its antigen is still unknown. Sequencing ends 3 residues short of the CDR3 end; the germline J gene provides the rest.

Genomic DNA, averaging roughly 1,200 ng per sample, yielded TCR beta CDR3 via immunoSEQ. Sequencing was performed with immunoSEQ multiplex PCR; in TCRdb, only in-frame clones are kept and a portion is missing. Its listing shows under 35,000 clones. The sample consisted of blood buffy coat. V usage is TRBV20-1 and J usage is TRBJ2-5; 7 bases align to TRBD2. The TCR was taken from a woman between 18 and 70 years old with a cervical HPV16 infection that either progressed to CIN3+ or cleared (not recorded which). CDR3 DNA, as far as it was read: TGCAGTGCTAAAACGCAGCGGGGCCAAGAGACC. Amino acid sequence: CSAKTQRGQET. The CDR3 as a whole reads CSAKTQRGQETQYF.